The 20 T cell receptor beta chains presented below share a single source sample, sequenced in a study of T cell changes during pregnancy in multiple sclerosis. This table comes from immunoSEQ multiplex PCR, and its TCRdb copy is limited to in-frame clones, with some not included. The sample has fewer than 85,000 clones; about 94% are singletons. The starting material was peripheral blood, obtained in the third trimester of pregnancy. These TCRs come from a female donor with multiple sclerosis, enrolled in a pregnancy study.

The chain employs TRBV11-2 and TRBJ2-7; D is possibly TRBD1 (6 bases). The V end lost 5 bases, the J end lost 6 bases, and 14 bases lay between the germline ends. This CDR3 is 13 amino acids long. Germline CDR1 and CDR2: SGHAT and FQNNGV. CDR3 nucleotide sequence: TGTGCCAGCAGCGCATTCAGGGGCGGCGAGCAGTACTTC. Translating it yields CASSAFRGGEQYF.

V is TRBV27 and J is TRBJ2-3; 9 positions agree with TRBD2. The V gene end was trimmed by 3 bases and the J gene end by 2 bases; junction bases not matched to a gene: 3. Per the germline V gene, CDR1 is MNHEY and CDR2 is SMNVEV (reference sequence). The CDR3 covers 15 residues. CDR3 nucleotides: TGTGCCAGCAGTTTCAGCGGGGGGCCCACAGATACGCAGTATTTT. Protein: CASSFSGGPTDTQYF.

This chain connects TRBV19 to TRBJ1-5; no definite D call. The CDR3 is made up of 15 amino acids. Trimming removed 3 bases at V and 2 bases at J, with 11 bases between. Germline loops: CDR1 LNHDA, CDR2 SQIVND (reference sequence). CDR3 DNA sequence: TGTGCCAGTAGTATGCAGGTTTCGGGCAATCAGCCCCAGCATTTT. Protein sequence: CASSMQVSGNQPQHF.

The chain has TRBV7-9 and TRBJ2-5; TRBD1 is a possible D gene (6 bases). The germline V gene encodes CDR1 SEHNR and CDR2 FQNEAQ (reference sequence). The CDR3 contains 16 residues. V dropped 3 bases and J dropped 5 bases, with 19 bases sitting between them. The chain's CDR3 is CASSFPTGWKGETQYF. CDR3 bases: TGTGCCAGCAGCTTTCCGACAGGTTGGAAGGGGGAGACCCAGTACTTC. Complete variable domain (other parts from reference TRBV7-9 and TRBJ2-5): DTGVSQNPRHKITKRGQNVTFRCDPISEHNRLYWYRQTLGQGPEFLTYFQNEAQLEKSRLLSDRFSAERPKGSFSTLEIQRTEQGDSAMYLCASSFPTGWKGETQYFGPGTRLLVL.

V is TRBV18 and J is TRBJ1-1; D not certain. Germline V gene data show CDR1 as KGHSH and CDR2 as LQKENI. V was shortened by 3 bases and J by 4 bases, with 9 bases between the two germline ends. The CDR3 extends over 13 amino acids. CDR3: CASSPRASTEAFF. The DNA for the CDR3 is TGTGCCAGCTCACCCCGAGCTAGCACTGAAGCTTTCTTT.

The gene calls are TRBV27 and TRBJ2-7; TRBD1 matches at 9 bases. Germline trimming cut 5 bases from V and 0 bases from J; bases unmatched to any gene: 5. The CDR3 spans 15 residues. Germline V gives CDR1 MNHEY, CDR2 SMNVEV (reference sequence). CDR3 coding DNA: TGTGCCAGCAGTCACGGGACAGGGATCTCCTACGAGCAGTACTTC. This translates into CASSHGTGISYEQYF.

Worth noting for this clone: Mismatch with germline at one junction end may stem from a read error. The J gene is TRBJ2-7, the V gene TRBV7-7, with TRBD2 matching 7 bases. The CDR3 sequence is 15 residues long. In germline, CDR1 is SSHAT, CDR2 FNYEAQ (reference sequence). The CDR3 here is CASSLGSGEGYEQYF. CDR3 in DNA: TGTGCTAGCAGCTTAGGCTCCGGGGAGGGTTACGAGCAGTACTTC. The variable domain in full, completed from reference TRBV7-7 and TRBJ2-7, reads GAGVSQSPRYKVTKRGQDVTLRCDPISSHATLYWYQQALGQGPEFLTYFNYEAQPDKSGLPSDRFSAERPEGSISTLTIQRTEQRDSAMYRCASSLGSGEGYEQYFGPGTRLTVT.

The CDR3 is CAVKGGVGYNEQFF. The CDR3 DNA reads TGTGCCGTCAAAGGGGGAGTAGGCTACAATGAGCAGTTCTTC. The chain carries TRBV10-3 and TRBJ2-1, with D possibly being TRBD1 (6 bases). V was cut by 11 bases and J by 3 bases, with 17 bases left in between. This CDR3 region has 14 residues. Germline V lookup: CDR1 ENHRY, CDR2 SYGVKD.

The chain couples TRBV5-6 to TRBJ2-3; D unclear. Trimming stripped 6 bases from V and 2 bases from J, with 7 bases between. This CDR3 is 12 amino acids long. Germline V lookup: CDR1 SGHDT, CDR2 YYEEEE. CDR3 sequence: CASNLVTDTQYF. The CDR3 DNA sequence: TGTGCCAGCAACCTAGTCACAGATACGCAGTATTTT. Full variable domain (missing parts from reference TRBV5-6 and TRBJ2-3): DAGVTQSPTHLIKTRGQQVTLRCSPKSGHDTVSWYQQALGQGPQFIFQYYEEEERQRGNFPDRFSGHQFPNYSSELNVNALLLGDSALYLCASNLVTDTQYFGPGTRLTVL.

This clone occurred once. This chain links TRBV6-6 with TRBJ1-2, with D unresolved. This CDR3 region has 12 residues. Germline assignment: CDR1 MNHNY and CDR2 SVGAGI (reference sequence). Trimming cost V 2 bases and J 8 bases, with 9 bases left between them. CDR3 residues: CASSYIQLGYTF. CDR3 nucleotides: TGTGCCAGCAGTTACATACAGCTCGGCTACACCTTC.

The rearrangement joins TRBV2 to TRBJ2-7, with D possibly being TRBD1 (6 bases). This CDR3 has 14 amino acids. V was trimmed by 3 bases and J by 5 bases, leaving 14 bases between them. The germline V gene has CDR1 SNHLY and CDR2 FYNNEI. CDR3 nucleotides: TGTGCCAGCAGTGATGGACAGTTGAGTAACGAGCAGTACTTC. Amino acids: CASSDGQLSNEQYF. The entire variable domain, with the rest obtained from reference TRBV2 and TRBJ2-7, is as follows: EPEVTQTPSHQVTQMGQEVILRCVPISNHLYFYWYRQILGQKVEFLVSFYNNEISEKSEIFDDQFSVERPDGSNFTLKIRSTKLEDSAMYFCASSDGQLSNEQYFGPGTRLTVT.

The rearrangement joins TRBV7-3 to TRBJ1-6, with TRBD1 matching 9 bases. J lost 9 bases, V lost 11 bases, and 14 bases had no gene match. Looked up from germline, CDR1 is SGHTA and CDR2 is FQGTGA. This CDR3 is built from 15 residues. The CDR3 protein is CAAIGPRDRASPLHF. CDR3 nucleotide sequence: TGTGCCGCCATCGGCCCACGGGACAGGGCTTCACCCCTCCACTTT.

The rearrangement joins TRBV20-1 to TRBJ2-1; D is undetermined. Germline assignment: CDR1 DFQATT and CDR2 SNEGSKA (reference sequence). The germline V and J ends were trimmed by 6 bases and 7 bases, with 7 bases remaining between them. The CDR3 totals 10 residues. In nucleotides, the CDR3 is TGCAGTGCGGAAGCGAATGAGCAGTTCTTC. Its protein product is CSAEANEQFF.

This clone has a single count. The V call is TRBV5-6, the J call TRBJ1-5, with 8 bases identical to TRBD1. This CDR3 region has 14 residues. The germline CDR1 and CDR2 sequences are SGHDT and YYEEEE. Trimming removed 0 bases from V and 6 bases from J; junction bases left unmatched: 2. The CDR3 sequence: CASSLGQGFQPQHF. The CDR3, as DNA: TGTGCCAGCAGCTTGGGACAGGGGTTTCAGCCCCAGCATTTT.

The V and J genes are TRBV5-6 and TRBJ2-2; 10 positions match TRBD1. Trimming cost V 5 bases and J 6 bases; bases outside gene matches: 4. Germline V gene data show CDR1 as SGHDT and CDR2 as YYEEEE. The CDR3 is 14 amino acids. The CDR3 DNA is TGTGCCAGCAGTTGGGACAGGGGCGCCGGGGAGCTGTTTTTT. As protein: CASSWDRGAGELFF. Filled out from reference TRBV5-6 and TRBJ2-2, the complete variable domain reads DAGVTQSPTHLIKTRGQQVTLRCSPKSGHDTVSWYQQALGQGPQFIFQYYEEEERQRGNFPDRFSGHQFPNYSSELNVNALLLGDSALYLCASSWDRGAGELFFGEGSRLTVL.

The count of this clone is one. This chain joins TRBV7-9 and TRBJ2-7, with D perhaps TRBD1 (6 bases). Trimming shortened V by 5 bases and J by 3 bases, and 20 bases separated the two germline ends. CDR1 SEHNR and CDR2 FQNEAQ come from the germline V gene (reference sequence). The CDR3 runs 16 residues. The CDR3 sequence: CASSPRLWTDNYEQYF. DNA of the CDR3: TGTGCCAGCAGCCCCAGGTTGTGGACAGACAACTACGAGCAGTACTTC.

The rearrangement uses TRBV19 and TRBJ1-5; D remains ambiguous. V lost 5 bases and J 6 bases, leaving 11 bases between the germline ends. The CDR3 loop spans 13 amino acids. Looked up from germline, CDR1 is LNHDA and CDR2 is SQIVND (reference sequence). The CDR3 loop reads CASSVIEVQPQHF. The CDR3 DNA is TGTGCCAGTAGTGTCATCGAGGTTCAGCCCCAGCATTTT.

CDR3 in amino acids: CASSLPGQADLLEAFF. CDR3 DNA: TGCGCCAGCAGCTTGCCCGGACAGGCAGACTTACTAGAAGCTTTCTTT. The V and J genes are TRBV5-1 and TRBJ1-1; 7 nucleotides match TRBD1. The CDR3 has 16 residues. CDR1 and CDR2 from the germline V gene are SGHRS and YFSETQ. V was pared by 1 base and J by 8 bases, with 14 bases of the junction left unmatched.

The V call is TRBV4-2, the J call TRBJ2-7; D not resolved. Germline V gene data show CDR1 as LGHNA and CDR2 as YNFKEQ. Trimming took off 0 bases at V and 2 bases at J, with 11 bases between the two ends. CDR3 size: 15 residues. The CDR3 DNA reads as TGTGCCAGCAGCCAAGATGACAATCAGGCCTACGAGCAGTACTTC. It yields the protein CASSQDDNQAYEQYF.

The chain employs TRBV5-4 and TRBJ2-5, with 8 bases matching TRBD1. The CDR3 has 16 residues. The germline CDR1 and CDR2 sequences are SGHNT and YYREEE (reference sequence). The trim removed 0 bases at V and 5 bases at J, leaving 9 bases unmatched. The DNA of the CDR3 is TGTGCCAGCAGCTTGGCCGGGACAGGCGGGTGGGAGACCCAGTACTTC. This translates into CASSLAGTGGWETQYF.